This TCR beta chain stems from a study of T-cell reconstitution after alpha-beta-depleted transplantation in children. The CDR3 runs to 13 residues. V was shortened by 1 base and J by 3 bases, with 7 bases between the two germline ends. Germline CDR1 reads MGHRA; CDR2 reads YSYEKL. Regarding the study as a whole: Some patients' high day-60 TCRbeta diversity was attributed to recipient cells surviving conditioning. Alpha-beta T cells about two months after transplant reportedly derived from several hundred expanded graft clones.

Preparing the TCRbeta library involved the use of unique molecular identifiers. A single record per CDR3 protein comes from TCRdb applying MiXCR to the PCR reads. The table has 300,000 to 400,000 distinct CDR3 sequences, around 16% seen once. The table lists this clonotype with many counts. Its cognate antigen is unknown. The TCR sequence derives from a male patient aged 2-9 years who had a stem cell transplant for acute lymphoblastic leukemia, so the T cells may come from the graft donor. The chain is built from TRBV4-1 and TRBJ2-7; D is unresolved. This sample comprised PBMCs, mostly from graft donor cells, obtained 360 days after TCRalphabeta/CD19-depleted stem cell transplant. The CDR3 region has the DNA TGCGCCAGCAGCCAAGGGGTCTACTACGAGCAGTACTTC. Amino acid sequence: CASSQGVYYEQYF.